These 29 T cell receptor beta chains came from one sample sequenced in a study of cytomegalovirus exposure and HLA in healthy donors (dated by TCRdb to 2017 to 2019). Libraries came from the immunoSEQ multiplex PCR assay. The multiplex PCR relied on a mix of 60 forward primers for TCR Vbeta segments and 13 reverse primers for TCR Jbeta segments. Held by TCRdb, this immuneACCESS table contains in-frame sequences only and omits some clones. Under half of the omission traces to an unresolved V gene where checked; the cause of the rest is unknown. The table held for this sample gives 130,000 to 150,000 clones. The ten largest clones represent 0.96% of the sample. Material for sequencing was PBMCs. These receptors all stem from a male donor in good health and CMV-seronegative.

As to this clone: The junction departs from the called germline gene at one end, perhaps through a read error. The gene calls are TRBV9 and TRBJ2-3, with D maybe TRBD2 (6 bases). The CDR3 sequence is 14 residues long. The germline V gene has CDR1 SGDLS and CDR2 YYNGEE. The chain's CDR3 is CASSVGGDTATQYF. In DNA form, the CDR3 reads TGTGCCAGCAGCGTAGGGGGGGATACAGCTACGCAGTATTTT.

The chain carries TRBV2 and TRBJ2-7; 7 bases fit TRBD2. The CDR3 extends over 21 amino acids. Germline V lookup: CDR1 SNHLY, CDR2 FYNNEI. The J segment lost 0 bases and the V segment lost 4 bases, leaving 24 bases of the junction unmatched. The CDR3 sequence is CASSGGPRGRWPGDYSYEQYF. The DNA for the CDR3 is TGTGCCAGCAGTGGGGGACCCCGCGGCAGGTGGCCCGGGGACTACTCCTACGAGCAGTACTTC.

The chain carries TRBV5-1 and TRBJ1-1; 7 bases are a match to TRBD1. CDR3 size: 14 residues. The V gene end was trimmed by 1 base and the J gene end by 4 bases; junction bases not matched to a gene: 4. Per germline, CDR1 SGHRS and CDR2 YFSETQ. The DNA for the CDR3 is TGCGCCAGCAGCTTGAACAGGGGTTCCACTGAAGCTTTCTTT. It encodes CASSLNRGSTEAFF.

The chain recombines TRBV5-8 with TRBJ1-1, with TRBD1 as a possible D gene (5 bases). V was clipped by 3 bases and J by 2 bases, with 8 bases between them. Germline V gives CDR1 SGHTS, CDR2 YDEGEE. This CDR3 has 13 residues. As DNA, the CDR3 is TGTGCCAGCAGCTCCAGGGTAAACACTGAAGCTTTCTTT. Its translation is CASSSRVNTEAFF.

The chain recombines TRBV7-8 with TRBJ2-1; 9 nucleotides line up with TRBD2. CDR1 is SGHVS and CDR2 is FQNEAQ in the germline V gene. The CDR3 contains 16 residues. The trim removed 1 base at V and 4 bases at J, leaving 5 bases unmatched. CDR3 sequence reads: CASSLVTAGGYNEQFF. The CDR3 nucleotides are TGTGCCAGCAGCTTAGTCACAGCGGGGGGATACAATGAGCAGTTCTTC. Drawing the rest from reference TRBV7-8 and TRBJ2-1, the complete variable domain is GAGVSQSPRYKVAKRGQDVALRCDPISGHVSLFWYQQALGQGPEFLTYFQNEAQLDKSGLPSDRFFAERPEGSVSTLKIQRTQQEDSAVYLCASSLVTAGGYNEQFFGPGTRLTVL.

The J gene is TRBJ1-2, the V gene TRBV29-1, with 9 bases that match TRBD1. In germline, CDR1 is SQVTM, CDR2 ANQGSEA. The CDR3 sequence is 14 residues long. J was trimmed by 3 bases and V by 7 bases; bases with no gene match: 9. The CDR3 sequence: CSAAGDRVYYGYTF. The CDR3 bases are TGCAGCGCAGCGGGGGACAGGGTGTACTATGGCTACACCTTC.

The genes are TRBV7-8 and TRBJ1-4; TRBD1 agrees at 7 bases. CDR3 size: 17 residues. The junction had 10 bases not matched to a gene; V was cut back by 5 bases and J by 1 base. CDR1 is SGHVS and CDR2 is FQNEAQ in the germline V gene. The CDR3 DNA reads as TGTGCCAGCAGCCCAAGGGACAGACGATTAACTAATGAAAAACTGTTTTTT. This sequence encodes CASSPRDRRLTNEKLFF.

The chain uses TRBV7-9 and TRBJ2-7; the match to TRBD2 covers 11 bases. Looked up from germline, CDR1 is SEHNR and CDR2 is FQNEAQ (reference sequence). Trimming took 1 base from V and 2 from J; bases not matched to a gene: 10. This CDR3 spans 18 amino acids. CDR3 region: CASSLVRTSGRQAYEQYF. The CDR3 DNA reads TGTGCCAGCAGCTTAGTACGTACTAGCGGGAGACAGGCCTACGAGCAGTACTTC.

The CDR3 is CATSSSSGAETQYF. CDR3 nucleotide sequence: TGTGCCACCAGCAGTTCGAGCGGAGCGGAGACCCAGTACTTC. The V and J genes are TRBV15 and TRBJ2-5, with D perhaps TRBD2 (5 bases). Germline V gives CDR1 LNHNV, CDR2 YYDKDF (reference sequence). With 3 bases removed from V and 5 bases from J, the gap between germline ends came to 13 bases. The length of the CDR3 is 14 residues.

The genes are TRBV18 and TRBJ2-5; 9 bases agree with TRBD2. CDR1 and CDR2 (germline): KGHSH, LQKENI. The V segment lost 2 bases and the J segment 5 bases; nucleotides outside the gene matches: 9. There are 16 residues in the CDR3. CDR3 in amino acids: CASSPTLAGVGETQYF. The CDR3 nucleotides read TGTGCCAGCTCACCAACACTAGCGGGCGTGGGGGAGACCCAGTACTTC.

The chain uses TRBV19 and TRBJ1-2, with TRBD1 matching over 7 bases. This CDR3 region has 17 residues. Per the germline V gene, CDR1 is LNHDA and CDR2 is SQIVND (reference sequence). V shed 3 bases, J shed 2 bases, and the junction held 12 bases outside the gene matches. As DNA, the CDR3 is TGTGCCAGTAGTATCTTCCGTGCAGGGGGAAAAAACTATGGCTACACCTTC. It is translated as CASSIFRAGGKNYGYTF.

The chain links TRBV5-1 to TRBJ2-5, with 14 nucleotides matching TRBD2. J gave up 5 bases and V 6 bases, and 12 bases lay outside the gene matches. This CDR3 is built from 17 residues. In germline, CDR1 is SGHRS, CDR2 YFSETQ. The CDR3 loop is CASIPGLAGALSETQYF. CDR3 in DNA: TGCGCCAGCATCCCGGGACTAGCGGGAGCTCTCTCGGAGACCCAGTACTTC.

The genes are TRBV28 and TRBJ2-7, with D possibly matching TRBD1 (8 bases). CDR1 is MDHEN and CDR2 is SYDVKM in the germline V gene. The CDR3 extends over 15 amino acids. The germline V and J ends were trimmed by 4 bases and 4 bases, with 17 bases remaining between them. For the CDR3, the DNA is TGTGCCAGCAGTTCGGCCGACAGGGGACTATACGAGCAGTACTTC. Amino acids: CASSSADRGLYEQYF. The full variable domain, its missing parts supplied by reference TRBV28 and TRBJ2-7, is DVKVTQSSRYLVKRTGEKVFLECVQDMDHENMFWYRQDPGLGLRLIYFSYDVKMKEKGDIPEGYSVSREKKERFSLILESASTNQTSMYLCASSSADRGLYEQYFGPGTRLTVT.

V usage is TRBV5-1 and J usage is TRBJ2-3; 8 nucleotides align to TRBD1. This CDR3 spans 17 amino acids. V lost 7 bases and J lost 0; bases outside the gene matches: 13. Germline CDR1 is SGHRS and CDR2 is YFSETQ. CDR3 in amino acids: CASRPRQGSPSTDTQYF. The CDR3 region has the DNA TGCGCCAGCCGTCCCAGACAGGGGTCTCCTAGCACAGATACGCAGTATTTT.

The CDR3 sequence: CASSYSRDTKGYGYTF. In DNA, the CDR3 is TGTGCCAGCAGTTACTCGAGGGACACCAAAGGTTATGGCTACACCTTC. The J gene is TRBJ1-2, the V gene TRBV6-5; possible D gene TRBD1, 6 bases. The CDR3 has 16 residues. The germline V gene has CDR1 MNHEY and CDR2 SVGAGI. Trimming cost V 0 bases and J 5 bases, with 16 bases left between them.

The genes are TRBV6-5 and TRBJ1-1; the D is unclear. CDR3 size: 12 residues. Per the germline V gene, CDR1 is MNHEY and CDR2 is SVGAGI. Trimming removed 4 bases from V and 5 bases from J, with 8 bases in between. The CDR3 DNA reads TGTGCCAGCAGTTCCGGCGGGACTGAAGCTTTCTTT. Translation: CASSSGGTEAFF.

This chain joins TRBV7-9 and TRBJ1-4, with D possibly matching TRBD1 (6 bases). Germline CDR1 and CDR2: SEHNR and FQNEAQ (reference sequence). This CDR3 contains 16 residues. The V end lost 1 base, the J end lost 8 bases, and 17 bases lay between the germline ends. CDR3 bases: TGTGCCAGCAGCTTAGATTCCAGGGGCCGTGGGGAAAAACTGTTTTTT. Amino acids: CASSLDSRGRGEKLFF.

The genes are TRBV30 and TRBJ2-5, with 9 bases aligning to TRBD1. The J segment lost 5 bases and the V segment lost 5 bases, leaving 12 bases of the junction unmatched. Germline lookup yields CDR1 GTSNPN and CDR2 SVGIG (reference sequence). CDR3 length: 15 residues. Here the CDR3 reads CAWGAGTGQGETQYF. The CDR3 bases are TGTGCCTGGGGCGCCGGGACAGGGCAGGGGGAGACCCAGTACTTC.

The chain uses TRBV9 and TRBJ2-2; 8 nucleotides line up with TRBD2. After removal of 4 bases from V and 7 bases from J, the junction contained 15 bases not matched to a gene. CDR3 length equals 17 residues. The germline V gene encodes CDR1 SGDLS and CDR2 YYNGEE. DNA for the CDR3: TGTGCCAGCAGCCTCCTCCCCACCGGGGGGGCAGGCGGGGAGCTGTTTTTT. Its translation is CASSLLPTGGAGGELFF.

The chain uses TRBV6-6 and TRBJ2-1, with D unresolved. Germline CDR1 and CDR2: MNHNY and SVGAGI (reference sequence). V lost 6 bases, J lost 7 bases, and 7 bases lay in between. The CDR3 contains 11 residues. The DNA for the CDR3 is TGTGCCAGCAGACAACGTAATGAGCAGTTCTTC. Residues: CASRQRNEQFF.

V gene TRBV7-2 combines with J gene TRBJ1-2; the match to TRBD1 covers 9 bases. This CDR3 has 18 amino acids. Trimming cost V 1 base and J 4 bases; bases outside gene matches: 13. Germline V lookup: CDR1 SGHTA, CDR2 FQGNSA. CDR3 amino acids: CASSLGGTGYSRSYGYTF. The CDR3 DNA follows: TGTGCCAGCAGCTTAGGGGGGACAGGGTATAGCCGGAGCTATGGCTACACCTTC.

The chain links TRBV11-2 to TRBJ2-7, with a tentative D call TRBD1 (6 bases). The CDR3 is made up of 13 amino acids. V was cut by 6 bases and J by 2 bases, with 11 bases left in between. The V gene's germline CDR1 is SGHAT and CDR2 FQNNGV. CDR3 sequence: CASRVTGTYEQYF. The CDR3 DNA is TGTGCCAGCAGGGTTACAGGGACCTACGAGCAGTACTTC.

This chain links TRBV4-2 with TRBJ2-7; D not certain. Trimming took 1 base from V and 4 from J, leaving 8 bases between them. The CDR3 loop spans 13 amino acids. Germline CDR1 reads LGHNA; CDR2 reads YNFKEQ. The CDR3 DNA reads as TGTGCCAGCAGCCAAGTTCCCGGGTACGAGCAGTACTTC. Translated: CASSQVPGYEQYF.

This chain links TRBV4-2 with TRBJ2-5; 8 bases are shared with TRBD1. Germline loops: CDR1 LGHNA, CDR2 YNFKEQ. There are 17 residues in the CDR3. With 2 bases clipped from V and 3 bases from J, the junction kept 11 bases outside the gene matches. The CDR3 here is CASSQNFLQGGEETQYF. In nucleotides, the CDR3 is TGTGCCAGCAGCCAAAACTTTTTACAGGGGGGTGAAGAGACCCAGTACTTC.

The chain uses TRBV10-3 and TRBJ1-6; D may be TRBD1 (5 bases). There are 13 residues in the CDR3. V was cut by 11 bases and J by 8 bases, with 16 bases left in between. Germline V gene data show CDR1 as ENHRY and CDR2 as SYGVKD. The CDR3 DNA follows: TGTGCCGCCACCGGGACTATCGATTCACCCCTCCACTTT. This sequence encodes CAATGTIDSPLHF.

The rearrangement uses TRBV30 and TRBJ2-7, with 12 bases identical to TRBD2. The V gene end was trimmed by 2 bases and the J gene end by 5 bases; junction bases not matched to a gene: 7. The CDR3 covers 15 residues. The germline V gene encodes CDR1 GTSNPN and CDR2 SVGIG (reference sequence). The CDR3 reads CAWSPGLAGVNEQYF. The DNA of the CDR3 is TGTGCCTGGAGTCCGGGACTAGCGGGCGTCAACGAGCAGTACTTC.

This sequence joins TRBV28 and TRBJ2-1; 11 bases are a match to TRBD2. Germline CDR1 reads MDHEN; CDR2 reads SYDVKM. After removal of 5 bases from V and 5 bases from J, the junction contained 5 bases not matched to a gene. CDR3 size: 15 residues. The CDR3 protein is CASSLSGGENNEQFF. In DNA form, the CDR3 reads TGTGCCAGCAGTCTTAGCGGGGGGGAAAACAATGAGCAGTTCTTC.

This chain connects TRBV7-9 to TRBJ2-2; TRBD2 might be the D (6 bases). V lost 8 bases to trimming and J lost 1 base, with 8 bases between them. CDR1 SEHNR and CDR2 FQNEAQ come from the germline V gene (reference sequence). CDR3 length equals 13 residues. This chain's CDR3 is CASYGGNTGELFF. The CDR3 coding sequence is TGTGCCAGCTACGGGGGGAACACCGGGGAGCTGTTTTTT.

V and J are TRBV15 and TRBJ2-7; the match to TRBD1 covers 10 bases. The CDR3 is 15 residues long. The germline CDR1 and CDR2 sequences are LNHNV and YYDKDF (reference sequence). Trimming took 1 base from V and 4 from J; bases not matched to a gene: 4. CDR3 amino acids: CATSRVGTGVYEQYF. CDR3 bases: TGTGCCACCAGCAGAGTTGGGACAGGGGTGTACGAGCAGTACTTC.